This T cell receptor (beta chain) is drawn from a study of T-cell reconstitution after alpha-beta-depleted transplantation in children. This clonotype was seen ten or more times. V dropped 0 bases and J dropped 9 bases, with 15 bases sitting between them. Germline values: CDR1 LGHNA, CDR2 YSLEER. The CDR3 consists of 15 residues. Unique molecular identifiers were built into the TCRbeta library. TCRdb re-called the PCR reads with MiXCR, one entry per CDR3 protein. The sample lists approximately 83,000 distinct CDR3 sequences; 7.5% to 9.5% were seen once. The source is a human donor who donated a stem cell graft to a child with congenital amegakaryocytic thrombocytopenia. The rearrangement links TRBV4-3 to TRBJ1-5; D gene uncertain. The sequencing here drew on PBMCs from the stem cell graft donor, taken from the stem cell graft. The CDR3 DNA reads TGCGCCAGCAGCCAAGAGATAGGTACCACCCTGCCCCAGCATTTT. It codes for CASSQEIGTTLPQHF.